A selection of T cell receptor beta chains follows, all from one sample in a study of T cell responses to AZD1222 COVID-19 vaccine. Sequencing was performed with immunoSEQ multiplex PCR; in TCRdb, only in-frame clones are kept and a portion is missing. Of about 100,000 clones listed, approximately 91% are singletons. Sample: peripheral blood, taken on day 0 of AZD1222 vaccination. These TCRs come from an adult in good health. Both conserved end residues are part of each CDR3. A clone size is listed for some rows: how often the clone was seen (once, few, many), or a class if it is expanded.

clone_size	j_call	v_call	cdr3_aa
few	TRBJ1-6	TRBV27	CASSMERPSSYNSPLHF
.	TRBJ2-1	TRBV18	CASSHSGQVYNEQFF
.	TRBJ2-7	TRBV18	CASSPKQGTSNEQYF
.	TRBJ1-3	TRBV30	CAWSADTPAYSGNTIYF
few	TRBJ1-2	TRBV3-1/TRBV3-2	CASSHTTGDYGYTF
.	TRBJ1-5	TRBV7-8	CASSLRGPGQGHQPQHF
once	TRBJ1-2	TRBV6-5	CASSYTPGAGYTF
once	TRBJ1-1	TRBV29-1	CSVGKENTEAFF
.	TRBJ2-1	TRBV19	CASRSASSYNEQFF
.	TRBJ1-5	TRBV28	CASIGLINQPQHF
.	TRBJ1-1	TRBV6-1	CASSARGGGGLNTEAFF
once	TRBJ1-4	TRBV30	CAWSIGTGANEKLFF
once	TRBJ1-2	TRBV5-1	CASSEPQGGSYTF
few	TRBJ2-1	TRBV3-1/TRBV3-2	CASSQGYPLVNEQFF
.	TRBJ2-1	TRBV7-7	CASSLVGTSGPSEQFF
.	TRBJ2-7	TRBV5-1	CASSLSIDTGFSSYEQYF